Each of the 5 T cell receptor beta chains below was sequenced from the same sample in a study of blood T cells in healthy people across ages (dated by TCRdb to about 2015). The library was made by 5' RACE. Instrument used: Illumina HiSeq 2500. A second PCR of about 7 to 12 cycles was run with a J-beta primer mix and a sample-barcoded 5' primer. In TCRdb, the public reads were trimmed at Q25 with fastp and aligned with MiXCR, with productive beta chains retained. Each entry is one CDR3 protein sequence, shown with its most common DNA and genes. For this sample there are roughly 700,000 distinct CDR3 sequences; roughly 50% appear just once. Around a third of the sample goes to the ten largest clones. Sequenced: blood. Every receptor here comes from a woman aged 60-75 years in good health.

This chain links TRBV6-5 with TRBJ2-7; 7 bases map to TRBD1. The CDR3 is made up of 15 amino acids. CDR1 is MNHEY, CDR2 SVGAGI, per germline. Trimming removed 2 bases from V and 2 bases from J; junction bases left unmatched: 6. The DNA for the CDR3 is TGTGCCAGCAGTTACGTACAGGGGATCCCCTACGAGCAGTACTTC. Protein product: CASSYVQGIPYEQYF.

This clonotype was recorded a few times. V and J are TRBV20-1 and TRBJ2-1; D is perhaps TRBD2 (7 bases). Germline lookup yields CDR1 DFQATT and CDR2 SNEGSKA (reference sequence). The CDR3 loop spans 14 amino acids. V was shortened by 6 bases and J by 0 bases, with 12 bases between the two germline ends. The CDR3, as DNA: TGCAGTGCGCAAGCGGGACACTCCTACAATGAGCAGTTCTTC. It translates to CSAQAGHSYNEQFF.

The CDR3 region is CSARVKAGYTF. DNA for the CDR3: TGCAGTGCTAGAGTGAAGGCTGGCTACACCTTC. The chain links TRBV20-1 to TRBJ1-2; no firm D call. The CDR3 length is 11 residues. From germline, CDR1 is DFQATT and CDR2 SNEGSKA (reference sequence). Deletions cut 1 base from V and 7 bases from J, with 7 bases between.

This chain connects TRBV6-1 to TRBJ2-1; TRBD1 might be the D (5 bases). Germline CDR1 reads MNHNS; CDR2 reads SASEGT. The CDR3 has 15 amino acids. Trimming removed 3 bases at V and 2 bases at J, with 11 bases between. The chain's CDR3 is CASSEPGLAYNEQFF. In DNA form, the CDR3 reads TGTGCCAGCAGTGAGCCAGGGCTGGCCTACAATGAGCAGTTCTTC.

V usage is TRBV24-1 and J usage is TRBJ2-7, with a weak D call TRBD1 (5 bases). The germline CDR1 and CDR2 sequences are KGHDR and SFDVKD. V lost 3 bases and J 7 bases, leaving 12 bases between the germline ends. The CDR3 spans 13 residues. CDR3: CATSDPDSKEQYF. CDR3 DNA sequence: TGTGCCACCAGTGATCCTGACAGTAAAGAGCAGTACTTC.